Given below is one T cell receptor beta chain in context. CDR3 size: 14 residues. Trimming cost V 4 bases and J 3 bases, with 10 bases left between them. Germline values: CDR1 MDHEN, CDR2 SYDVKM. This specimen comes from a study of cytomegalovirus exposure and HLA in healthy donors. Amplification used 60 Vbeta primers and 13 Jbeta primers. Method: immunoSEQ multiplex PCR; TCRdb's copy keeps in-frame clones and lacks some. The repertoire holds about 86,000 clones, with 60% to 80% as singletons. Each donor was nominally healthy when sampled (though unrecorded immune exposures were likely). What was sequenced was PBMCs. The J gene is TRBJ1-5, the V gene TRBV28; D not certain. The sequence derives from a man between 60 and 75 years old in good health and CMV-seronegative. The CDR3 sequence is CASSSGGFNQPQHF. CDR3 bases: TGTGCCAGCAGTTCGGGTGGGTTCAATCAGCCCCAGCATTTT.